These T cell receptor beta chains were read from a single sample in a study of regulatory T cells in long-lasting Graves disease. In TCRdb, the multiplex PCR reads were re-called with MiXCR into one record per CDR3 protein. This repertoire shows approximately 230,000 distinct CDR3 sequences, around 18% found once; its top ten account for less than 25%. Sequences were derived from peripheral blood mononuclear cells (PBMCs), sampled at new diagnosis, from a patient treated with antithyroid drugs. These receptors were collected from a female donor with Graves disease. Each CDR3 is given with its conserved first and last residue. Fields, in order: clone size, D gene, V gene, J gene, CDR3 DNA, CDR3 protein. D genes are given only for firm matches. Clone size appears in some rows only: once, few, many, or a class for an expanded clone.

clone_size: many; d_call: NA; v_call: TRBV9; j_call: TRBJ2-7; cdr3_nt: TGTGCCAGCAGCCCCGAGGCGGCTCGCTACGAGCAGTACTTC; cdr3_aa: CASSPEAARYEQYF
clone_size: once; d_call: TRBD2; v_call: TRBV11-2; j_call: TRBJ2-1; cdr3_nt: TGTGCCAGCAGTAGAACGGGACTAGCGGGAACTACCTACAATGAGCAGTTCTTC; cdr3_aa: CASSRTGLAGTTYNEQFF
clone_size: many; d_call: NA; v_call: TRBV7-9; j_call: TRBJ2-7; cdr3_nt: TGTGCCAGCAGCCCACCCGGGGTTAGAATCTGGAACTTC; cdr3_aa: CASSPPGVRIWNF
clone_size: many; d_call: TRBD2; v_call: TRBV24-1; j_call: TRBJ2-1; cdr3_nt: TGTGCCGCCTCCGGGACTAGCGGGAGTGGTGAGCAGTTCTTC; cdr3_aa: CAASGTSGSGEQFF
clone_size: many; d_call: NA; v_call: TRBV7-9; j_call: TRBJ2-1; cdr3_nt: TGTGCCAGCAGCTTAATACCGGATTGGCGGCAAGCCTACAATGAGCAGTTCTTC; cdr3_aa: CASSLIPDWRQAYNEQFF
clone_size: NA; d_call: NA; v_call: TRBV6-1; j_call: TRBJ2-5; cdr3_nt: TGTGCCAGCAGTGCTTCGACTGGTGAAGAGACCCAGTACTTC; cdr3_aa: CASSASTGEETQYF
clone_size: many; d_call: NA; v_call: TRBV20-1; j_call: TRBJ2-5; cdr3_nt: TGCAGTGCTACTCCAGGGGCAGGGGAGACCCAGTACTTC; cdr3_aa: CSATPGAGETQYF
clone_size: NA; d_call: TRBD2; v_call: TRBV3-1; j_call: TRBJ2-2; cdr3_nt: TGTGCCAGCAGCCCCGAGGGGGTAGCGGGAGACACCGGGGAGCTGTTTTTT; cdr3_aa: CASSPEGVAGDTGELFF
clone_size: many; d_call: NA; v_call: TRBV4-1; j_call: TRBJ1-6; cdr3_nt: TGCGCCAGCAGCCAAGATATGAATTCACCCCTCCACTTT; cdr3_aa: CASSQDMNSPLHF
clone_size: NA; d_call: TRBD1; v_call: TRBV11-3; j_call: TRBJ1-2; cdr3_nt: TGTGCCAGCAGCCGAGGACAGGGGGTGGACGGCTACACCTTC; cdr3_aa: CASSRGQGVDGYTF
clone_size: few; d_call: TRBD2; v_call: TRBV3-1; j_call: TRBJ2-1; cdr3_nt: TGTGCCAGCAGCCAAGCCGGGACTAGCGGGAGGGAGGAGCAGTTCTTC; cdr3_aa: CASSQAGTSGREEQFF
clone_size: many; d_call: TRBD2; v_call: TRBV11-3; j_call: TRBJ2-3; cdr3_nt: TGTGCCAGCAGCGGTGGGACTAGCGGGGGGGATACGCAGTATTTT; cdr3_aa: CASSGGTSGGDTQYF
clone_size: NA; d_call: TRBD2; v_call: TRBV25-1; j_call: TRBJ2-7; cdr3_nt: TGTGCCAGCAGTGACGGACTAGCGGGAGGGCCCTGGGGCGAGCAGTACTTC; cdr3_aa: CASSDGLAGGPWGEQYF
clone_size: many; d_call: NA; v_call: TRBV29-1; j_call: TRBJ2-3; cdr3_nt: TGCAGCGTCCTCAACGGGGGGACACACACAGATACGCAGTATTTT; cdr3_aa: CSVLNGGTHTDTQYF
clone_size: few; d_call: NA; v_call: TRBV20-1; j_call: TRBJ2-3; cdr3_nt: TGCAGCCTTGCTAGAGCCTTCACAGATACGCAGTATTTT; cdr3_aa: CSLARAFTDTQYF
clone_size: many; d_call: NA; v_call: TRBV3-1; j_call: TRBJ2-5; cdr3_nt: TGTGCCAGCAGCGCTAGCGGAGGGGGGGAGACCCAGTACTTC; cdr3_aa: CASSASGGGETQYF
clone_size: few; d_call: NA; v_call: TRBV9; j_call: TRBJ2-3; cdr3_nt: TGTGCCAGCAGCGTAGGTAGAGGGGCTGGCACAGATACGCAGTATTTT; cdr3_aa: CASSVGRGAGTDTQYF
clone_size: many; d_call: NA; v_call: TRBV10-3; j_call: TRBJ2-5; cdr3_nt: TGTGCCATCAGTGATGGGATAGGGAGTCAAGAGACCCAGTACTTC; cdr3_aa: CAISDGIGSQETQYF
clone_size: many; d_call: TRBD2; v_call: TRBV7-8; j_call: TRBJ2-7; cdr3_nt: TGTGCCAGCAGGCCGACTTTGAGCGGGAGAAGGTACGAGCAGTACTTC; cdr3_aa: CASRPTLSGRRYEQYF
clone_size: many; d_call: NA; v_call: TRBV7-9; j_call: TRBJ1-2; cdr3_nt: TGTGCCAGCATCACCCCGGGCGACTATGGCGACACCTTC; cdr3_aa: CASITPGDYGDTF
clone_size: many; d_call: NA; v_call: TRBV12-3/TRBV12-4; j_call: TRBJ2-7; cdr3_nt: TGTGCCAGTTCCAGAGTCGGCGGTGGCGAGCAGTACTTC; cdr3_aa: CASSRVGGGEQYF
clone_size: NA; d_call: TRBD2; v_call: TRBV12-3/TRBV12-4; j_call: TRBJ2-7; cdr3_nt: TGTGCCAGCAAGTTTAGGCCTAGCGGGAGGGCCGGGTACGAGCAGTACTTC; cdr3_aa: CASKFRPSGRAGYEQYF
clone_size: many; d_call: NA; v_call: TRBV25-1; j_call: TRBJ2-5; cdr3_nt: TGTGCCAGCAGTGATGGGCCAGGCCAAGAGACCCAGTACTTC; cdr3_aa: CASSDGPGQETQYF